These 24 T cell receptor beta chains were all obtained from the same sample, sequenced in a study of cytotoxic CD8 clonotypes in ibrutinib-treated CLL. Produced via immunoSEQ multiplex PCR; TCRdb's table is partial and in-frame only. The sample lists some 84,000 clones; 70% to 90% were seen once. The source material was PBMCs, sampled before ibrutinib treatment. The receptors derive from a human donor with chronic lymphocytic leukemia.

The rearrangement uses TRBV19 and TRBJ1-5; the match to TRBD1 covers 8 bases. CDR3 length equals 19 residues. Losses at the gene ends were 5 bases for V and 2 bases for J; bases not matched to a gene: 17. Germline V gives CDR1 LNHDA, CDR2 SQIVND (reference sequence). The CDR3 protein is CASSSQSFPDREGNQPQHF. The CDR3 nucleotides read TGTGCCAGTAGTTCACAGAGCTTTCCGGACAGGGAGGGCAATCAGCCCCAGCATTTT.

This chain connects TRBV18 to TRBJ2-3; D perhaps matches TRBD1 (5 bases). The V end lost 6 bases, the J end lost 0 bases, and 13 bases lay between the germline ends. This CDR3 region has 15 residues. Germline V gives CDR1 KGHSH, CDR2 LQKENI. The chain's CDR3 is CASSLQGFSTDTQYF. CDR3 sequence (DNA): TGTGCCAGCTCTCTCCAGGGCTTTAGCACAGATACGCAGTATTTT.

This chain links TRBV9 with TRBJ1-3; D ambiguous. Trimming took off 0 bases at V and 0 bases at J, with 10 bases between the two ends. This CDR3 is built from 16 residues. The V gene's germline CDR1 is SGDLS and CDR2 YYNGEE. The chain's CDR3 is CASSVDGVNSGNTIYF. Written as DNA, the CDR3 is TGTGCCAGCAGCGTAGACGGGGTTAACTCTGGAAACACCATATATTTT. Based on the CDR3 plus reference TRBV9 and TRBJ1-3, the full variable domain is DSGVTQTPKHLITATGQRVTLRCSPRSGDLSVYWYQQSLDQGLQFLIQYYNGEERAKGNILERFSAQQFPDLHSELNLSSLELGDSALYFCASSVDGVNSGNTIYFGEGSWLTVV.

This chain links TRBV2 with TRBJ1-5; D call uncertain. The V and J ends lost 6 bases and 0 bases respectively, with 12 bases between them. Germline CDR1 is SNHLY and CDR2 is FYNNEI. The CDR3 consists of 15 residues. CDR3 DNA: TGTGCCAGCAGAAATGAAGGGCTTAGCAATCAGCCCCAGCATTTT. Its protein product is CASRNEGLSNQPQHF.

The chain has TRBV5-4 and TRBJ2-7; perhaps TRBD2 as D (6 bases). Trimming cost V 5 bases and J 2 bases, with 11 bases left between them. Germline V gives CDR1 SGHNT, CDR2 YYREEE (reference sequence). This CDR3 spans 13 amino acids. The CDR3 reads CASRPGATYEQYF. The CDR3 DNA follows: TGTGCCAGCAGGCCGGGAGCCACCTACGAGCAGTACTTC.

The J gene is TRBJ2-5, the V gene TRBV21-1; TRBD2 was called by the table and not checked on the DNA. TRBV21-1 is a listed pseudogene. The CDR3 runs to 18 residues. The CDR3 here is CASSKARIAGEAKETQYF. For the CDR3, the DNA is TGTGCCAGCAGCAAAGCGAGAATAGCGGGAGAGGCGAAAGAGACCCAGTACTTC.

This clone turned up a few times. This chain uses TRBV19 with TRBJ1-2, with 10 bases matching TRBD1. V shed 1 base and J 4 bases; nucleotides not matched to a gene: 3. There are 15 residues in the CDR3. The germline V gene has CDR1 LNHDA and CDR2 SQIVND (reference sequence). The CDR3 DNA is TGTGCCAGTAGTATAGCCGGGACAGGGGCCTATGGCTACACCTTC. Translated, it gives CASSIAGTGAYGYTF. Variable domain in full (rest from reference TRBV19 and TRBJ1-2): DGGITQSPKYLFRKEGQNVTLSCEQNLNHDAMYWYRQDPGQGLRLIYYSQIVNDFQKGDIAEGYSVSREKKESFPLTVTSAQKNPTAFYLCASSIAGTGAYGYTFGSGTRLTVV.

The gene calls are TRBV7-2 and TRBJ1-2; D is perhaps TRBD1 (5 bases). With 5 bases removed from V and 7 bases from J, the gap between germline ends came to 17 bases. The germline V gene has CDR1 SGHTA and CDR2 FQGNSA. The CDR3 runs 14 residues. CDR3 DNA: TGTGCCAGCAGCACCAGCTCGGGGGAGGGTGGCTACACCTTC. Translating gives CASSTSSGEGGYTF.

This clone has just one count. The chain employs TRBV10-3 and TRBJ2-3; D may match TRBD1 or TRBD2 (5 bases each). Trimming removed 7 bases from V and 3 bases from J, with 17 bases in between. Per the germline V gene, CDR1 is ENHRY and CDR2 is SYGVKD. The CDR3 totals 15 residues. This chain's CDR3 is CAITRDPRRTDTQYF. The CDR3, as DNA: TGTGCCATCACCCGGGACCCCCGGAGAACAGATACGCAGTATTTT.

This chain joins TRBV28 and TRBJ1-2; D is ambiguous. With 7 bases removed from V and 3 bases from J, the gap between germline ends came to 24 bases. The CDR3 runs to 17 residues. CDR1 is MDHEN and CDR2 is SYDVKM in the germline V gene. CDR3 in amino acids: CASNNKPPPLEDYGYTF. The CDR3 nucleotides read TGTGCCAGCAATAATAAACCCCCCCCTTTGGAGGACTATGGCTACACCTTC.

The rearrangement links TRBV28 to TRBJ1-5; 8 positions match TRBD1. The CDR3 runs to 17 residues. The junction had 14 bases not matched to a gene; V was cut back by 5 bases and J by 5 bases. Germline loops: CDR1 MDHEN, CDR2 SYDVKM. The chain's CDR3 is CASSPPYDRGRDQPQHF. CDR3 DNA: TGTGCCAGCAGTCCCCCCTATGACAGGGGAAGGGATCAGCCCCAGCATTTT.

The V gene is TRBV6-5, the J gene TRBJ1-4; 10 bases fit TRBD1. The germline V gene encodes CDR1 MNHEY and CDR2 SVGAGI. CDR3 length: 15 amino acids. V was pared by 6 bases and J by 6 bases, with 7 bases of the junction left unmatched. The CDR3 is CASSYAGTGDEKLFF. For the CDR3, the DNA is TGTGCCAGCAGCTACGCCGGGACAGGGGATGAAAAACTGTTTTTT.

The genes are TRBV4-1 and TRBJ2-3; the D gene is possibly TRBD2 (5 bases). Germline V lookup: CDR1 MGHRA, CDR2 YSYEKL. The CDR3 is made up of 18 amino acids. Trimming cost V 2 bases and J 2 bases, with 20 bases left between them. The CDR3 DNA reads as TGCGCCAGCAGCCAAATGCCCGTGTCGGGGAAAGCCACAGATACGCAGTATTTT. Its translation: CASSQMPVSGKATDTQYF.

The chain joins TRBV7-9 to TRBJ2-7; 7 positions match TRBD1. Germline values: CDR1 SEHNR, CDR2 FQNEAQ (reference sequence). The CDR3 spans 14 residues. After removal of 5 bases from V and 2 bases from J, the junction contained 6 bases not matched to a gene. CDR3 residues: CASSPRGGPYEQYF. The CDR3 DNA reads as TGTGCCAGCAGCCCCCGAGGGGGCCCCTACGAGCAGTACTTC.

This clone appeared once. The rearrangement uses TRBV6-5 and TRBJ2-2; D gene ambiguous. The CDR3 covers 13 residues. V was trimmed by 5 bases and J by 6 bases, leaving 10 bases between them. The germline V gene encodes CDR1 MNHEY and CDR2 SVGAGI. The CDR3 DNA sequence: TGTGCCAGCAGTAGGCAAGTCGCCGGGGAGCTGTTTTTT. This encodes CASSRQVAGELFF.

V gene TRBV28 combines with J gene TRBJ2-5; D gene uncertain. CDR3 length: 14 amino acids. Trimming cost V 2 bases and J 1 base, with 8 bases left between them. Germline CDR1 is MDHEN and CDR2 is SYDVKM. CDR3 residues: CASSLRAPQETQYF. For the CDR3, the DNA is TGTGCCAGCAGTTTACGGGCCCCCCAAGAGACCCAGTACTTC.

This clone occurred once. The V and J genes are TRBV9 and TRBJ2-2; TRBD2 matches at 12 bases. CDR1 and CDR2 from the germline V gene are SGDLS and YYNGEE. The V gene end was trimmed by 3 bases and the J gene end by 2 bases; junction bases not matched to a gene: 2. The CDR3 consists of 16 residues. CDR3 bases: TGTGCCAGCAGCGGAGGACTAGCGGGAAACACCGGGGAGCTGTTTTTT. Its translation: CASSGGLAGNTGELFF.

The chain's CDR3 is CASSRDRARYEQYF. The CDR3 bases are TGTGCCAGCAGTCGGGACCGAGCCCGTTACGAGCAGTACTTC. The chain has TRBV6-6 and TRBJ2-7, with D perhaps TRBD1 or TRBD2 (5 bases each). The germline V and J ends were trimmed by 5 bases and 4 bases, with 15 bases remaining between them. Per germline, CDR1 MNHNY and CDR2 SVGAGI (reference sequence). The CDR3 consists of 14 residues.

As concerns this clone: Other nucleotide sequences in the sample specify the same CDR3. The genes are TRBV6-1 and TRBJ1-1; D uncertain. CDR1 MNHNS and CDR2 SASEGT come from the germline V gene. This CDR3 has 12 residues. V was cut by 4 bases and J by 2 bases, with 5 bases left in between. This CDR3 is CASSASNTEAFF. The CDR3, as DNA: TGTGCCAGCAGTGCAAGTAACACTGAAGCTTTCTTT.

CDR3 region: CAWSVSDRGANTEAFF. The CDR3 DNA reads as TGTGCCTGGAGTGTCAGTGATCGGGGGGCCAACACTGAAGCTTTCTTT. This chain links TRBV30 with TRBJ1-1, with D maybe TRBD1 (6 bases). Trimming stripped 0 bases from V and 2 bases from J, with 16 bases between. This CDR3 is 16 amino acids long. The V gene's germline CDR1 is GTSNPN and CDR2 SVGIG (reference sequence).

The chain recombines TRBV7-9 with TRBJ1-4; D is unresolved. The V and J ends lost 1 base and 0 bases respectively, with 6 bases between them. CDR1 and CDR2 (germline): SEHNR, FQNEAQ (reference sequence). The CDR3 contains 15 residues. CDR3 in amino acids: CASSLGAATNEKLFF. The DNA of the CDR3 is TGTGCCAGCAGCTTAGGGGCAGCAACTAATGAAAAACTGTTTTTT.

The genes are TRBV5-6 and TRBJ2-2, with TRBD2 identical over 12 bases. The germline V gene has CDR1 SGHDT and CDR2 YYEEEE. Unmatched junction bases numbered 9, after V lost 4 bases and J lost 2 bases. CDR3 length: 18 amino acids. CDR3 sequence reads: CASSPVRLAGVNTGELFF. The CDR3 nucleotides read TGTGCCAGCAGCCCGGTCCGACTAGCGGGAGTTAACACCGGGGAGCTGTTTTTT.

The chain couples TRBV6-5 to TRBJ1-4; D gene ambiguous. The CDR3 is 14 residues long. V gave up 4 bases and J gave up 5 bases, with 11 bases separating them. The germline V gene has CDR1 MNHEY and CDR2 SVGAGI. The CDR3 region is CASSSPRSNEKLFF. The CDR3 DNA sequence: TGTGCCAGCAGTTCCCCCCGGTCCAATGAAAAACTGTTTTTT.

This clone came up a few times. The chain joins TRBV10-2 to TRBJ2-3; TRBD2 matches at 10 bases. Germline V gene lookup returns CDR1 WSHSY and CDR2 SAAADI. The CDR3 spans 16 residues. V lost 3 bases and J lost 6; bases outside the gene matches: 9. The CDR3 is CASSEWSSGSPDTQYF. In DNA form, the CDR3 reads TGCGCCAGCAGTGAATGGTCTAGCGGGAGTCCCGATACGCAGTATTTT.